The sequence of this T cell receptor (beta chain) was determined in a study of cytomegalovirus exposure and HLA in healthy donors. Germline V lookup: CDR1 LNHDA, CDR2 SQIVND (reference sequence). CDR3 size: 12 residues. The PCR ran on 60 Vbeta and 13 Jbeta primers. Profiling relied on immunoSEQ multiplex PCR, and the TCRdb table lists in-frame clones only, not all of them. Among 100,000 to 150,000 clones listed, 10% were seen once. This clone occurred many times. J is TRBJ2-1 and V is TRBV19; D possibly corresponds to TRBD2 (6 bases). The specimen sequenced was PBMCs. The source of this sequence is a woman younger than 35 in good health and CMV-seropositive. The CDR3 DNA sequence: TGTTCCGCGGGACTGACCTACAATGAGCAGTTCTTC. Its translation: CSAGLTYNEQFF.